This passage covers 31 T cell receptor beta chains from one sample sequenced in a study of blood T cell repertoires in COVID-19. This table comes from immunoSEQ multiplex PCR, and its TCRdb copy is limited to in-frame clones, with some not included. This repertoire shows roughly 320,000 clones, 90% found once; its top ten account for approximately 4.1%. Sequencing was performed on PBMCs or T cells enriched from blood (not recorded which). The receptors shown here come from a woman aged 30 to 39 who had been exposed to COVID-19.

The V gene is TRBV27, the J gene TRBJ1-2; perhaps TRBD1 as D (5 bases). CDR3 length equals 14 residues. Germline V lookup: CDR1 MNHEY, CDR2 SMNVEV (reference sequence). V lost 2 bases and J 7 bases, leaving 14 bases between the germline ends. CDR3 loop: CASSLTDQGVGYTF. CDR3 in DNA: TGTGCCAGCAGTTTAACGGATCAGGGTGTTGGCTACACCTTC.

The chain joins TRBV19 to TRBJ1-2, with D possibly matching TRBD1 (5 bases). The CDR3 contains 14 residues. Trimming shortened V by 3 bases and J by 8 bases, and 16 bases separated the two germline ends. Germline values: CDR1 LNHDA, CDR2 SQIVND (reference sequence). CDR3 amino acids: CASSIPQGSGGYTF. CDR3 DNA sequence: TGTGCCAGTAGTATCCCTCAGGGATCAGGGGGCTACACCTTC.

The chain couples TRBV3-1 (or the pseudogene TRBV3-2) to TRBJ2-7; TRBD2 agrees at 7 bases. CDR1 LGHDT and CDR2 YNNKEL come from the germline V gene (reference sequence). The trim removed 1 base at V and 2 bases at J, leaving 5 bases unmatched. This CDR3 has 15 residues. CDR3 loop: CASSQGLAPTYEQYF. For the CDR3, the DNA is TGTGCCAGCAGCCAAGGACTAGCACCTACCTACGAGCAGTACTTC.

The chain is built from TRBV11-2 and TRBJ2-5; TRBD2 matches 11 bases. The germline V gene has CDR1 SGHAT and CDR2 FQNNGV. The CDR3 is 16 residues long. V shed 4 bases, J shed 4 bases, and the junction held 8 bases outside the gene matches. The CDR3 DNA reads as TGTGCCAGCAGCTCCGGTAGCCTAGCGGGGGGAGAGACCCAGTACTTC. Encoded protein: CASSSGSLAGGETQYF.

The V gene is TRBV19, the J gene TRBJ1-1; TRBD1 might be the D (5 bases). V lost 2 bases, J lost 3 bases, and 13 bases lay in between. CDR3 size: 15 residues. Germline CDR1 is LNHDA and CDR2 is SQIVND (reference sequence). The CDR3 protein is CASSISPRAYTEAFF. CDR3 nucleotides: TGTGCCAGTAGTATATCCCCCAGGGCATACACTGAAGCTTTCTTT. The whole variable domain, remainder taken from reference TRBV19 and TRBJ1-1, is DGGITQSPKYLFRKEGQNVTLSCEQNLNHDAMYWYRQDPGQGLRLIYYSQIVNDFQKGDIAEGYSVSREKKESFPLTVTSAQKNPTAFYLCASSISPRAYTEAFFGQGTRLTVV.

This clone occurred once. V usage is TRBV3-1 (or the pseudogene TRBV3-2) and J usage is TRBJ2-7; possibly TRBD1 for D (6 bases). The germline V gene has CDR1 LGHDT and CDR2 YNNKEL (reference sequence). V dropped 4 bases and J dropped 5 bases, with 12 bases sitting between them. The CDR3 sequence is 13 residues long. In nucleotides, the CDR3 is TGTGCCAGCAGCCGACGTGGGGGCCACGAGCAGTACTTC. Its protein product is CASSRRGGHEQYF.

The J gene is TRBJ1-3, the V gene TRBV12-5; unclear D gene. CDR3 length: 13 amino acids. Germline lookup yields CDR1 LGHNT and CDR2 FRNRAP. The ends were cut back, 2 bases at V and 1 base at J, with 3 bases in the middle. The CDR3 loop is CASGLTSGNTIYF. CDR3 bases: TGTGCTAGTGGTTTGACATCTGGAAACACCATATATTTT.

Remarks on this clone: The germline gene is not matched at one end of the junction; a read error may be the cause. This rearrangement joins TRBV6-1 to TRBJ1-2; 7 bases align to TRBD1. The germline gives CDR1 MNHNS, CDR2 SASEGT. This CDR3 is built from 15 residues. The DNA of the CDR3 is TGTGCCAGCAGCGAAGGTAACACAGGGGTCTATGGCTACACCTTC. This sequence encodes CASSEGNTGVYGYTF.

The chain recombines TRBV6-1 with TRBJ1-1; D ambiguous. The CDR3 extends over 13 amino acids. Germline assignment: CDR1 MNHNS and CDR2 SASEGT. The ends were cut back, 2 bases at V and 11 bases at J, with 15 bases in the middle. The CDR3 DNA sequence: TGTGCCAGCAGTGAAATTGGAGGGCAGGAGGCTTTCTTT. Its translation: CASSEIGGQEAFF.

This rearrangement joins TRBV12-3 or TRBV12-4 to TRBJ1-2, with D uncertain. V was pared by 4 bases and J by 2 bases, with 8 bases between. The CDR3 length is 13 residues. CDR3 bases: TGTGCCAGCAGTTCGACGGGGAACTATGGCTACACCTTC. Amino acid sequence: CASSSTGNYGYTF.

CDR3 residues: CASRRQASLVYGYTF. The CDR3, as DNA: TGTGCCAGCAGACGACAGGCGTCCTTAGTATATGGCTACACCTTC. This rearrangement joins TRBV13 to TRBJ1-2, with TRBD1 as a possible D gene (6 bases). Trimming pared 6 bases from V and 5 bases from J, leaving 19 bases between. CDR3 length: 15 residues. Germline-derived CDR1 and CDR2 are PRHDT and FYEKMQ (reference sequence).

The gene calls are TRBV7-9 and TRBJ2-2; D is perhaps TRBD2 (5 bases). V shed 2 bases and J shed 6 bases, with 7 bases lying between them. This CDR3 is 13 amino acids long. Germline V gives CDR1 SEHNR, CDR2 FQNEAQ (reference sequence). The CDR3 nucleotides are TGTGCCAGCAGCTTACTAGCCTCCGGGGAGCTGTTTTTT. It specifies CASSLLASGELFF.

Comments on this clone: Other DNA variants within this sample encode the same CDR3. The chain couples TRBV3-1 (or the pseudogene TRBV3-2) to TRBJ1-6, with D possibly matching TRBD1 (5 bases). Germline assignment: CDR1 LGHDT and CDR2 YNNKEL (reference sequence). The CDR3 is made up of 13 amino acids. V gave up 1 base and J gave up 9 bases, with 7 bases separating them. The CDR3, as DNA: TGTGCCAGCAGCCAAGTTACAGGTTCACCCCTCCACTTT. It is translated as CASSQVTGSPLHF.

This clone came up once. The rearrangement links TRBV4-1 to TRBJ2-2, with D perhaps matching TRBD2 (5 bases). This CDR3 has 16 residues. Between the trimmed V and J ends, which lost 4 bases and 4 bases, there was a span of 16 bases. Germline V gives CDR1 MGHRA, CDR2 YSYEKL. CDR3 in amino acids: CASSPLDSRPTGELFF. CDR3 nucleotide sequence: TGCGCCAGCAGCCCCTTGGACTCAAGGCCCACCGGGGAGCTGTTTTTT.

The rearrangement uses TRBV5-1 and TRBJ2-1; 12 nucleotides align to TRBD2. Germline CDR1 is SGHRS and CDR2 is YFSETQ. This CDR3 has 17 residues. V lost 6 bases, J lost 5 bases, and 12 bases stayed unmatched. CDR3 loop: CASTPGMTSGGDNEQFF. CDR3 DNA: TGCGCCAGCACTCCGGGGATGACTAGCGGGGGAGACAATGAGCAGTTCTTC.

The rearrangement links TRBV19 to TRBJ2-5; no clear D gene. The CDR3 is 16 amino acids. Trimming stripped 7 bases from V and 5 bases from J, with 23 bases between. Germline V lookup: CDR1 LNHDA, CDR2 SQIVND (reference sequence). The CDR3 sequence is CASKPYGRSIGETQYF. The CDR3 region has the DNA TGTGCCAGTAAGCCATACGGCCGATCGATCGGGGAGACCCAGTACTTC.

This chain joins TRBV4-2 and TRBJ1-1, with 8 bases that match TRBD1. The trim removed 1 base at V and 3 bases at J, leaving 13 bases unmatched. The CDR3 contains 18 residues. Looked up from germline, CDR1 is LGHNA and CDR2 is YNFKEQ. The CDR3, as DNA: TGTGCCAGCAGCCAAGGGGTTGGCAGGGGGCAGGAGGACACTGAAGCTTTCTTT. Its translation is CASSQGVGRGQEDTEAFF.

The gene calls are TRBV6-4 and TRBJ2-3; possible D gene TRBD2, 7 bases. The length of the CDR3 is 14 residues. The V gene's germline CDR1 is MRHNA and CDR2 SNTAGT. V shed 8 bases and J shed 5 bases, with 17 bases lying between them. The CDR3 DNA sequence: TGTGCCAGCGCCCGAGGGGGGGCAGAAGATACGCAGTATTTT. It encodes CASARGGAEDTQYF.

This chain joins TRBV7-9 and TRBJ1-2; 10 bases are a match to TRBD1. The germline gives CDR1 SEHNR, CDR2 FQNEAQ (reference sequence). There are 14 residues in the CDR3. The V and J ends lost 5 bases and 3 bases, in that order; junction bases with no gene match: 3. The CDR3 spells CASSRGTGDYGYTF. The CDR3 DNA reads as TGTGCCAGCAGCCGTGGGACAGGGGACTATGGCTACACCTTC.

The chain has TRBV6-5 and TRBJ1-1, with D perhaps TRBD1 (6 bases). The CDR3 sequence is 13 residues long. V shed 2 bases and J shed 6 bases, with 10 bases lying between them. Germline CDR1 and CDR2: MNHEY and SVGAGI. In nucleotides, the CDR3 is TGTGCCAGCAGTTACCAGGGGCGGTCTGAAGCTTTCTTT. Translated: CASSYQGRSEAFF.

V usage is TRBV7-2 and J usage is TRBJ1-2; D not certain. This CDR3 is built from 16 residues. The V gene lost 5 bases and the J gene lost 8 bases, with 24 bases spanning the gap. The germline gives CDR1 SGHTA, CDR2 FQGNSA. The CDR3 sequence is CASSPSPRLRRRGYTF. CDR3 coding DNA: TGTGCCAGCAGCCCAAGTCCCCGACTTCGGCGGAGGGGCTACACCTTC.

The chain carries TRBV27 and TRBJ2-1, with TRBD2 matching 8 bases. In germline, CDR1 is MNHEY, CDR2 SMNVEV (reference sequence). V lost 6 bases to trimming and J lost 3 bases; unmatched junction nucleotides: 10. This CDR3 region has 16 residues. The CDR3 region is CASSLVLAGGYNEQFF. The CDR3 nucleotides are TGTGCCAGCAGCCTCGTTCTCGCGGGGGGCTACAATGAGCAGTTCTTC.

This rearrangement joins TRBV5-1 to TRBJ1-1; 7 bases match TRBD1. The V and J ends lost 0 bases and 1 base, in that order; junction bases with no gene match: 3. CDR1 SGHRS and CDR2 YFSETQ come from the germline V gene. This CDR3 has 15 amino acids. The CDR3 is CASSLVGGGNTEAFF. The CDR3 DNA is TGCGCCAGCAGCTTGGTAGGGGGCGGGAACACTGAAGCTTTCTTT.

The chain has TRBV4-2 and TRBJ1-1, with a tentative D call TRBD1 (5 bases). V gave up 3 bases and J gave up 1 base, with 15 bases separating them. Germline values: CDR1 LGHNA, CDR2 YNFKEQ. CDR3 length: 16 residues. CDR3 loop: CASSQAGRQGNTEAFF. The CDR3 DNA sequence: TGTGCCAGCAGCCAGGCCGGTCGGCAGGGGAACACTGAAGCTTTCTTT.

V gene TRBV2 combines with J gene TRBJ2-6; D call uncertain. From germline, CDR1 is SNHLY and CDR2 FYNNEI. Trimming left V 6 bases short and J 1 base short, with 7 bases between. This CDR3 contains 14 residues. The CDR3 region is CASRFTSGANVLTF. The CDR3 DNA sequence: TGTGCCAGCAGATTTACATCTGGGGCCAACGTCCTGACTTTC. Supplemented by reference TRBV2 and TRBJ2-6, the full variable domain reads EPEVTQTPSHQVTQMGQEVILRCVPISNHLYFYWYRQILGQKVEFLVSFYNNEISEKSEIFDDQFSVERPDGSNFTLKIRSTKLEDSAMYFCASRFTSGANVLTFGAGSRLTVL.

The chain has TRBV18 and TRBJ1-4; D is possibly TRBD1 (5 bases). The CDR3 loop spans 15 amino acids. Per the germline V gene, CDR1 is KGHSH and CDR2 is LQKENI. V gave up 3 bases and J gave up 6 bases, with 14 bases separating them. CDR3 coding DNA: TGTGCCAGCTCACCGGAGGGGACCATATATGAAAAACTGTTTTTT. It yields the protein CASSPEGTIYEKLFF.

The chain uses TRBV10-1 and TRBJ1-6; possible D gene TRBD1, 6 bases. The germline V gene encodes CDR1 WNHNN and CDR2 SYGVQD (reference sequence). The V gene lost 6 bases and the J gene lost 10 bases, with 22 bases spanning the gap. CDR3 size: 16 residues. The CDR3 spells CASSLLSQGKGSPLHF. CDR3 in DNA: TGCGCCAGCAGCCTGCTGAGTCAGGGGAAAGGCTCACCCCTCCACTTT.

The chain recombines TRBV7-2 with TRBJ2-3; 11 bases are a match to TRBD2. CDR3 size: 17 residues. J gave up 0 bases and V 5 bases, and 7 bases lay outside the gene matches. CDR1 is SGHTA, CDR2 FQGNSA, per germline. CDR3 amino acids: CASSQRLAGISTDTQYF. CDR3 DNA: TGTGCCAGCAGCCAACGACTAGCGGGGATAAGCACAGATACGCAGTATTTT.

This chain links TRBV5-6 with TRBJ1-6; D unresolved. The CDR3 totals 13 residues. Germline values: CDR1 SGHDT, CDR2 YYEEEE. Trimming pared 1 base from V and 8 bases from J, leaving 7 bases between. CDR3 bases: TGTGCCAGCAGCTTGACTGTGGATTCACCCCTCCACTTT. It translates to CASSLTVDSPLHF.

Concerning this clone: This specimen includes other DNA sequences encoding the same CDR3. The chain is built from TRBV18 and TRBJ1-1; possible D gene TRBD1, 5 bases. The ends were cut back, 3 bases at V and 5 bases at J, with 13 bases in the middle. The CDR3 runs to 14 residues. Germline assignment: CDR1 KGHSH and CDR2 LQKENI. This CDR3 is CASSPQGRRTEAFF. The CDR3 DNA sequence: TGTGCCAGCTCACCCCAGGGCAGGCGAACTGAAGCTTTCTTT.

The chain links TRBV24-1 to TRBJ2-3; D possibly corresponds to TRBD1 (5 bases). Germline loops: CDR1 KGHDR, CDR2 SFDVKD. The germline V and J ends were trimmed by 3 bases and 3 bases, with 15 bases remaining between them. This CDR3 contains 16 residues. The CDR3 sequence: CATSDKKGIGTDTQYF. The CDR3 coding sequence is TGTGCCACCAGTGATAAAAAGGGGATCGGAACAGATACGCAGTATTTT.